These 22 T cell receptor beta chains share one sample of origin, sequenced in a study of CXCR3-negative and CXCR3-positive naive CD8 T cells. Preparation of TRB cDNA libraries relied on 5' RACE carrying UMI labels. TCRdb reprocessed the 5' RACE reads, keeping one entry per CDR3 protein, no DNA. The sample holds 100,000 to 150,000 distinct CDR3 sequences. The sample consisted of naive CXCR3- CD8+ T cells from blood. Subset noted: CD45RO-CCR7+CD27+CD95- naive CD8+ T cells lacking CXCR3 (TNR3-). Receptors were obtained from a human donor in good health. Some clones in this sample may be carry-over from other donors' samples.

The chain recombines TRBV11-3 with TRBJ2-1. CDR3 length: 15 residues. Germline CDR1 and CDR2: SGHNT and YENEEA. CDR3: CASSLDQGFYNEQFF. Using reference TRBV11-3 and TRBJ2-1 for the parts outside the CDR3, the full variable domain is EAGVVQSPRYKIIEKKQPVAFWCNPISGHNTLYWYLQNLGQGPELLIRYENEEAVDDSQLPKDRFSAERLKGVDSTLKIQPAELGDSAVYLCASSLDQGFYNEQFFGPGTRLTVL.

The chain uses TRBV4-3 and TRBJ1-1; TCRdb outputs TRBD1, but without DNA this stays unchecked. The length of the CDR3 is 14 residues. Germline CDR1 LGHNA, CDR2 YSLEER. This CDR3 reads CASSLLGGGTEAFF.

The CDR3 loop reads CASSRPGGYEQYF. The J gene is TRBJ2-7, the V gene TRBV7-9; as DNA is missing, the TRBD1 call by TCRdb cannot be tested. The CDR3 runs to 13 residues. Germline lookup yields CDR1 SEHNR and CDR2 FQNEAQ (reference sequence). The entire variable domain, with the rest obtained from reference TRBV7-9 and TRBJ2-7, is as follows: DTGVSQNPRHKITKRGQNVTFRCDPISEHNRLYWYRQTLGQGPEFLTYFQNEAQLEKSRLLSDRFSAERPKGSFSTLEIQRTEQGDSAMYLCASSRPGGYEQYFGPGTRLTVT.

The chain combines TRBV6-5 with TRBJ1-5; TCRdb outputs TRBD1, but without DNA this stays unchecked. The CDR3 runs 17 residues. From germline, CDR1 is MNHEY and CDR2 SVGAGI. CDR3: CASSPTAGVRGDQPQHF.

The chain recombines TRBV4-3 with TRBJ2-2; TCRdb's assignment of TRBD2 cannot be checked, as there is no DNA. The CDR3 contains 13 residues. From germline, CDR1 is LGHNA and CDR2 YSLEER. The CDR3 reads CASSQSPTGELFF.

The chain joins TRBV28 to TRBJ2-5; TCRdb's assignment of TRBD2 cannot be checked, as there is no DNA. The CDR3 extends over 17 amino acids. Germline V lookup: CDR1 MDHEN, CDR2 SYDVKM. The CDR3 region is CASSGQGSGLGWETQYF.

The V call is TRBV7-7, the J call TRBJ2-7; TCRdb's D call, TRBD1, is unchecked because there is no DNA. This CDR3 spans 17 amino acids. CDR1 SSHAT and CDR2 FNYEAQ come from the germline V gene (reference sequence). CDR3: CASSLGAPGQGGNEQYF.

The chain recombines TRBV28 with TRBJ2-2. The CDR3 sequence is 13 residues long. Germline V gene lookup returns CDR1 MDHEN and CDR2 SYDVKM. CDR3 sequence: CASSWGYTGELFF.

The chain couples TRBV29-1 to TRBJ1-1. The germline V gene encodes CDR1 SQVTM and CDR2 ANQGSEA. The CDR3 runs 12 residues. CDR3 protein: CSVVTMNTEAFF.

The V gene is TRBV30, the J gene TRBJ1-1; the TCRdb call, TRBD1, lacks DNA for checking. The germline V gene has CDR1 GTSNPN and CDR2 SVGIG (reference sequence). The CDR3 runs to 15 residues. CDR3 region: CAWSVSSMGGTEAFF.

This chain uses TRBV4-1 with TRBJ2-5. The V gene's germline CDR1 is MGHRA and CDR2 YSYEKL. The CDR3 spans 13 residues. The CDR3 sequence is CASSQAVGETQYF.

V is TRBV20-1 and J is TRBJ2-3; the TCRdb call, TRBD1, lacks DNA for checking. Germline-derived CDR1 and CDR2 are DFQATT and SNEGSKA (reference sequence). CDR3 length: 15 residues. CDR3: CSARVRTGVTDTQYF.

The chain links TRBV28 to TRBJ2-7; TCRdb lists TRBD1, though no DNA is available to test this call. Germline V gene data show CDR1 as MDHEN and CDR2 as SYDVKM. The CDR3 length is 16 residues. This CDR3 is CASSFSNLQGATEQYF.

The chain recombines TRBV27 with TRBJ2-7; TCRdb lists TRBD2, though no DNA is available to test this call. The germline V gene has CDR1 MNHEY and CDR2 SMNVEV (reference sequence). This CDR3 is 15 amino acids long. CDR3 sequence reads: CASSLSRALRVEQYF.

The chain links TRBV29-1 to TRBJ1-4. The CDR3 length is 11 residues. Looked up from germline, CDR1 is SQVTM and CDR2 is ANQGSEA. The CDR3 loop reads CSVEDQEKLFF.

The CDR3 sequence is CASSEALGTSGRDTQFF. The genes are TRBV2 and TRBJ2-1; TCRdb names TRBD2, which stays unverified in the absence of DNA. CDR1 is SNHLY, CDR2 FYNNEI, per germline. This CDR3 has 17 amino acids.

The chain carries TRBV12-3 or TRBV12-4 and TRBJ2-1; checking the TCRdb D call of TRBD1 is not possible without DNA. CDR3 length equals 14 residues. The CDR3 loop is CASSTAGGSGEQFF.

The CDR3: CASSLGPGTSTDTQYF. The rearrangement uses TRBV7-9 and TRBJ2-3; with no DNA, the TCRdb D assignment of TRBD1 cannot be verified. CDR3 length: 16 amino acids. Germline assignment: CDR1 SEHNR and CDR2 FQNEAQ (reference sequence). Combining the CDR3 with reference TRBV7-9 and TRBJ2-3 gives the whole variable domain DTGVSQNPRHKITKRGQNVTFRCDPISEHNRLYWYRQTLGQGPEFLTYFQNEAQLEKSRLLSDRFSAERPKGSFSTLEIQRTEQGDSAMYLCASSLGPGTSTDTQYFGPGTRLTVL.

The chain couples TRBV29-1 to TRBJ2-7. The CDR3 is 13 residues long. CDR1 and CDR2 (germline): SQVTM, ANQGSEA. Here the CDR3 reads CSVGTGRSYEQYF.

J is TRBJ2-5 and V is TRBV7-9. The CDR3 extends over 18 amino acids. From germline, CDR1 is SEHNR and CDR2 FQNEAQ (reference sequence). The CDR3 reads CASSLTFQRIGHQETQYF.

CDR3 sequence: CASRTNPLGGEESSAGELFF. The chain carries TRBV12-3 or TRBV12-4 and TRBJ2-2; the TCRdb call, TRBD1, lacks DNA for checking. CDR3 length: 20 residues.

J is TRBJ2-3 and V is TRBV27; TCRdb outputs TRBD1, but without DNA this stays unchecked. This CDR3 has 19 residues. CDR1 MNHEY and CDR2 SMNVEV come from the germline V gene (reference sequence). CDR3 loop: CASSPPALGGVVSTDTQYF.